Listed below are T cell receptor beta chains from one sample, sequenced in a study of spatial heterogeneity in lung cancer. Using its own MiXCR run on the 5' RACE reads, TCRdb lists one record per CDR3 protein. The top ten hold approximately 16% of the sample, which has around 110,000 distinct CDR3 sequences, approximately 12% seen once. Sequenced here: PBMCs, sampled at follow-up. The receptors were sampled from a male donor with early-stage non-small cell lung cancer. Each CDR3 is given with its conserved first and last residue. The D gene is left open where the match is weak. For some rows the clone size is stated as once, few or many, or as a class when expanded; others skip it.

TRBV7-3	few	TRBD2	TRBJ2-1	CASSPSSGGASEQFF	TGTGCCAGCAGCCCCTCTAGCGGGGGGGCAAGTGAGCAGTTCTTC
TRBV5-1	.	TRBD1	TRBJ2-3	CASSPPLARDRADTQYF	TGCGCCAGCAGCCCACCCCTAGCGAGGGACAGGGCAGATACGCAGTATTTT
TRBV15	few	.	TRBJ2-1	CATSRVGQIYNEQFF	TGTGCCACCAGCAGAGTGGGGCAGATATACAATGAGCAGTTCTTC
TRBV10-3	few	.	TRBJ2-5	CATHQGLQETQYF	TGTGCCACCCACCAGGGCCTCCAAGAGACCCAGTACTTC
TRBV5-1	.	.	TRBJ2-7	CASSFIEGSSYEQYF	TGCGCCAGCAGCTTCATCGAGGGAAGCTCCTACGAGCAGTACTTC
TRBV4-2	many	.	TRBJ1-2	CASSQDPNRELVGYTF	TGTGCCAGCAGCCAAGATCCAAACAGGGAATTGGTAGGCTACACCTTC
TRBV28	few	TRBD1	TRBJ2-1	CASSSTTGTGGLFEQFF	TGTGCCAGCAGTTCGACTACCGGGACAGGGGGTTTATTTGAGCAGTTCTTC
TRBV25-1	.	.	TRBJ2-5	CASSENRAQETQYF	TGTGCCAGCAGTGAAAACCGGGCTCAAGAGACCCAGTACTTC
TRBV5-4	.	.	TRBJ1-2	CASSLKSYGPRGYTF	TGTGCCAGCAGCTTGAAGTCTTACGGACCCAGGGGCTACACCTTC
TRBV7-6	.	TRBD1	TRBJ2-2	CASSPTTGTGITGELFF	TGTGCCAGCAGCCCAACTACCGGGACAGGGATCACCGGGGAGCTGTTTTTT
TRBV10-3	.	.	TRBJ1-1	CAISESNKNTEAFF	TGTGCCATCAGTGAGTCCAACAAGAACACTGAAGCTTTCTTT
TRBV24-1	.	TRBD1	TRBJ1-2	CATSDYNRGGYGYTF	TGTGCCACCAGTGATTATAACAGGGGTGGCTATGGCTACACCTTC
TRBV6-5	few	.	TRBJ1-1	CASWATGYAEAFF	TGTGCCAGCTGGGCCACAGGGTACGCTGAAGCTTTCTTT
TRBV20-1	few	.	TRBJ1-6	CSARDLGSPLHF	TGCAGTGCTAGAGATCTTGGTTCACCCCTCCACTTT